These T cell receptor beta chains were read from a single sample in a study of spatial heterogeneity in lung cancer. From the 5' RACE reads, TCRdb called clonotypes with MiXCR, one entry per CDR3 protein. The sample has about 120,000 distinct CDR3 sequences; 12% are singletons. The input for sequencing was PBMCs, taken at follow-up. The receptors come from a male donor with early-stage non-small cell lung cancer. Each CDR3 is given with its conserved first and last residue. Fields, in order: J gene, D gene, clone size, V gene, CDR3 DNA, CDR3 protein. The D gene is left open where the match is weak. Clone size is given for some rows only: seen once, a few or many times, or a class if the clone is expanded.

>TRBJ1-4|.|few|TRBV7-9
TGTGCCAGCAGCTTTCGGGGATTCTCAGTAACTAATGAAAAACTGTTTTTT
CASSFRGFSVTNEKLFF
>TRBJ1-2|.|few|TRBV24-1
TGTGCCACCAGTGATTACAGTTATGGCTACACCTTC
CATSDYSYGYTF
>TRBJ2-2|.|few|TRBV3-1
TGTGCCAGCAGCCAAGATATCAGTACCGGGGAGCTGTTTTTT
CASSQDISTGELFF
>TRBJ1-2|TRBD1|few|TRBV2
TGTGCCAGCAGTACTGGACAGGGGAACTATGGCTACACCTTC
CASSTGQGNYGYTF
>TRBJ2-4|.|few|TRBV11-2
TGTGCCAGCAGCTGGAGGTCCTCTCACGCTCAGTACTTC
CASSWRSSHAQYF
>TRBJ1-6|TRBD1|.|TRBV6-5
TGTGCCAGCAGTTTGCTTGGGGACAGGGGTGGATCACCCCTCCACTTT
CASSLLGDRGGSPLHF
>TRBJ2-7|TRBD1|.|TRBV12-3/TRBV12-4
TGTGCCAGCAGTAACAGGGGTTCAAAGTCCTACGAGCAGTACTTC
CASSNRGSKSYEQYF
>TRBJ2-6|TRBD1|.|TRBV30
TGTGCCTGGAACCGGGACAGGGTAAAATCTGGGGCCAACGTCCTGACTTTC
CAWNRDRVKSGANVLTF
>TRBJ1-1|.|few|TRBV4-2
TGTGCCAGCAGCCAAGGGAGCGGGACGGTGAACACTGAAGCTTTCTTT
CASSQGSGTVNTEAFF
>TRBJ1-3|TRBD1|many|TRBV4-1
TGCGCCAGCAGCCAAGGGGCAGGGGGGAGCTCTGGAAACACCATATATTTT
CASSQGAGGSSGNTIYF
>TRBJ1-5|.|.|TRBV6-2/TRBV6-3
TGTGCCAGCAGCAGGGATGCGACCAATCAGCCCCAGCATTTT
CASSRDATNQPQHF
>TRBJ1-1|.|many|TRBV27
TGTGCCAGCAGTTTAGGGGGTTTTGGTGAAGCTTTCTTT
CASSLGGFGEAFF
>TRBJ2-1|.|.|TRBV5-1
TGCGCCAGCAGCTTTCAGCCGAGCTCCTACAATGAGCAGTTCTTC
CASSFQPSSYNEQFF
>TRBJ2-5|TRBD1|few|TRBV7-3
TGTGCCAGCAGCCTTGACAGGGACGAGACCCAGTACTTC
CASSLDRDETQYF
>TRBJ2-5|.|.|TRBV9
TGTGCCAGCAGCGCCGGACAGCAAGAGACCCAGTACTTC
CASSAGQQETQYF
>TRBJ2-5|.|few|TRBV4-3
TGCGCCAGCAGCCAAGAGACTCCTCCGGAGACCCAGTACTTC
CASSQETPPETQYF
>TRBJ2-5|.|.|TRBV11-2
TGTGCCAGCAGCTTGTGGAGGCAAGAGACCCAGTACTTC
CASSLWRQETQYF
>TRBJ1-6|TRBD1|few|TRBV7-8
TGTGCCAGCAGCCCGGGACAGGCCCGCTATAATTCACCCCTCCACTTT
CASSPGQARYNSPLHF
>TRBJ1-1|.|many|TRBV7-9
TGTGCCAGCAGCTTAGCCCCTTCAAGGGGCAACACTGAAGCTTTCTTT
CASSLAPSRGNTEAFF
>TRBJ2-5|TRBD1|.|TRBV10-3
TGTGCCATCCAGAACAGGGGTGAAGAGACCCAGTACTTC
CAIQNRGEETQYF
>TRBJ2-2|TRBD1|few|TRBV10-3
TGTGCCATTGCTTCAGGGACAGGGGACACCGGGGAGCTGTTTTTT
CAIASGTGDTGELFF
>TRBJ2-3|.|many|TRBV4-1
TGCGCCAGCAGGATCTCCGGGGGAGGAGATACGCAGTATTTT
CASRISGGGDTQYF
>TRBJ2-7|.|.|TRBV19
TGTGCCAGTAGTCTCCAGGGATACCGCTACGAGCAGTACTTC
CASSLQGYRYEQYF
>TRBJ2-1|.|many|TRBV27
TGTGCCAGCAGTTTAACAGGGCCCAATGAGCAGTTCTTC
CASSLTGPNEQFF
>TRBJ1-2|.|.|TRBV4-1
TGCGCCAGCAGCCAAGAGATAGCGTATAGCGGCTACACCTTC
CASSQEIAYSGYTF
>TRBJ1-5|TRBD1|.|TRBV28
TGTGCCAGCAGTCACGGACAGGGAAGTCAGCCCCAGCATTTT
CASSHGQGSQPQHF
>TRBJ2-6|.|many|TRBV7-6
TGTGCCAGCAGCTTATATCCTCGGACAGTTATTACCTCTGGGGCCAACGTCCTGACTTTC
CASSLYPRTVITSGANVLTF
>TRBJ2-7|TRBD1|.|TRBV28
TGTGCCAGCGTTGGACAGGGGCGCAACGAGCAGTACTTC
CASVGQGRNEQYF